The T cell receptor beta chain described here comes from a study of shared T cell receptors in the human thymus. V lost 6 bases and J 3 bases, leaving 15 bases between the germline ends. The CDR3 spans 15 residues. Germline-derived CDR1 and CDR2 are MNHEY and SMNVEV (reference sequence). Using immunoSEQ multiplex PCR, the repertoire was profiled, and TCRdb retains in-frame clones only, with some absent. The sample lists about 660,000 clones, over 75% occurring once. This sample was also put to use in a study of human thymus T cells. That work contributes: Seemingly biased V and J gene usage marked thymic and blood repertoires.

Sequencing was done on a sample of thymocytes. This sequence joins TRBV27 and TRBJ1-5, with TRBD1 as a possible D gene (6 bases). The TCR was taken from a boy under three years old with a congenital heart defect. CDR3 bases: TGTGCCAGCAGAGGCCCCAGGGGAAACAATCAGCCCCAGCATTTT. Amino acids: CASRGPRGNNQPQHF.